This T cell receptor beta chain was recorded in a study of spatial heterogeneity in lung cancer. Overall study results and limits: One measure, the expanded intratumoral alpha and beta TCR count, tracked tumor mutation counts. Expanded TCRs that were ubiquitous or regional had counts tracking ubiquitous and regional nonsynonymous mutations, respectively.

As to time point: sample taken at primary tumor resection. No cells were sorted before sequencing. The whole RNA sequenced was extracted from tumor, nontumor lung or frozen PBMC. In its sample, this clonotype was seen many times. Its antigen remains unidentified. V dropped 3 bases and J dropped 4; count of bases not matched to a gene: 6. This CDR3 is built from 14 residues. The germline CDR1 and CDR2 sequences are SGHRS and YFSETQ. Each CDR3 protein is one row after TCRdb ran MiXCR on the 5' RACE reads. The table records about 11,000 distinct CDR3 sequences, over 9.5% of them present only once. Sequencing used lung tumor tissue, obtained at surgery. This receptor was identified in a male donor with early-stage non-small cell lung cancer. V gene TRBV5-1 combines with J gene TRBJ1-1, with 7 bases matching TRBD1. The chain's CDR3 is CASSSRGGGTEAFF. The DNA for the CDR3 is TGCGCCAGCAGCTCCCGAGGGGGCGGCACTGAAGCTTTCTTT.